The rows below give T cell receptor delta chains drawn from one sample of a study of Vδ1+ human thymocytes. TCRdb re-called the multiplex PCR reads with CATT. The table lists about 75,000 delta-chain clones, about 30% of them singletons. The source material was Vdelta1+ gamma-delta thymocytes from the thymus. Receptor source: a boy younger than two who had congenital heart surgery. The CDR3 runs from the conserved cysteine through the conserved F or W. Each record gives: J gene, D gene, CDR3 length, clone size, V gene, CDR3 protein, CDR3 DNA. D genes are given only for firm matches. Clone size is shown for a subset of rows, as once, few, many or a class of expanded clone.

TRDJ1 NA 17 few TRDV1 CALGGGRPATWVDKLIF TGTGCTCTTGGGGGAGGTCGTCCTGCCACGTGGGTAGATAAACTCATCTTT
TRDJ1 TRDD3 18 NA TRDV1 CALGEVVPGGYLLNKLIF TGTGCTCTTGGGGAAGTCGTCCCTGGGGGATATTTGCTGAATAAACTCATCTTT
TRDJ1 NA 15 few TRDV1 CALGDAFRTSDKLIF TGTGCTCTTGGGGACGCCTTCCGTACTAGCGATAAACTCATCTTT
TRDJ1 TRDD3 23 NA TRDV1 CALGENLRLGHLYWGYYTDKLIF TGTGCTCTTGGGGAAAATTTACGCCTTGGCCACCTATACTGGGGTTACTACACCGATAAACTCATCTTT
TRDJ1 NA 20 NA TRDV1 CALGEPFLPLGDRGGKKLIF TGTGCTCTTGGGGAACCCTTCCTACCACTGGGGGACAGAGGGGGGAAGAAACTCATCTTT
TRDJ1 TRDD2 21 NA TRDV2 CACALGLPTSRDRGGSDKLIF TGTGCCTGTGCACTTGGCCTTCCTACGAGTCGGGATAGAGGGGGTTCCGATAAACTCATCTTT
TRDJ1 TRDD3 18 few TRDV1 CALGEYADSRDTVDKLIF TGTGCTCTTGGGGAATACGCGGATTCTAGGGATACCGTCGATAAACTCATCTTT
TRDJ1 TRDD3 24 NA TRDV1 CALGDPAFLRLMRPGDDYTDKLIF TGTGCTCTTGGGGACCCAGCCTTCTTACGTCTTATGCGTCCGGGGGATGACTACACCGATAAACTCATCTTT
TRDJ1 TRDD2 19 few TRDV1 CALGGYLPTLGKYTDKLIF TGTGCTCTTGGGGGGTACCTTCCTACGCTGGGGAAGTACACCGATAAACTCATCTTT
TRDJ1 TRDD3 21 NA TRDV1 CALGEPRFGRALGDKPDKLIF TGTGCTCTTGGGGAGCCCCGTTTTGGCCGTGCCCTGGGGGATAAGCCCGATAAACTCATCTTT
TRDJ1 TRDD3 23 NA TRDV1 CALGAHTFPRQVLGDRGTDKLIF TGTGCTCTTGGGGCCCACACCTTCCCCCGACAAGTACTGGGGGATAGGGGCACCGATAAACTCATCTTT
TRDJ1 NA 17 NA TRDV1 CALGESPTDWGTDKPIF TGTGCTCTTGGGGAAAGTCCTACCGACTGGGGCACCGATAAACCCATCTTT
TRDJ1 TRDD3 19 NA TRDV1 CALGPYFLDILGGDDKLIF TGTGCTCTTGGGCCGTACTTCCTCGACATACTGGGGGGCGACGATAAACTCATCTTT
TRDJ1 NA 13 NA TRDV1 CALGRGGPFKLIF TGTGCTCTTGGGCGCGGGGGACCTTTTAAACTCATCTTT
TRDJ2 TRDD3 16 many TRDV2 CACDPYWGIQTAQLFF TGTGCCTGTGACCCTTACTGGGGGATCCAAACAGCACAACTCTTCTTT
TRDJ1 TRDD3 16 few TRDV1 CALGENRGYANDKLIF TGTGCTCTTGGGGAGAACAGGGGATACGCTAACGATAAACTCATCTTT
TRDJ1 TRDD3 18 few TRDV2 CACDTFRHWGSHTDKLIF TGTGCCTGTGACACCTTCCGTCACTGGGGGAGCCACACCGATAAACTCATCTTT
TRDJ1 NA 22 NA TRDV1 CALGELGCFPSRDGGPTDKLIF TGTGCTCTTGGGGAACTCGGTTGCTTTCCTTCCCGTGATGGGGGACCTACCGATAAACTCATCTTT
TRDJ1 TRDD3 23 few TRDV1 CALGELIPYLGDSWGLDTDKLIF TGTGCTCTTGGGGAACTAATTCCTTACTTGGGGGACTCATGGGGTCTGGACACCGATAAACTCATCTTT
TRDJ1 TRDD3 18 NA TRDV1 CALGVHAGGQPGTDKLIF TGTGCTCTTGGGGTCCACGCTGGGGGGCAACCAGGCACCGATAAACTCATCTTT
TRDJ1 TRDD3 20 few TRDV1 CALGELLLAVLGDPYDKLIF TGTGCTCTTGGGGAACTCCTCCTGGCAGTACTGGGGGATCCGTACGATAAACTCATCTTT
TRDJ1 TRDD3 20 NA TRDV2 CACDALPLLGDRKGTDKLIF TGTGCCTGTGACGCCCTTCCTTTACTGGGGGATAGGAAGGGCACCGATAAACTCATCTTT
TRDJ1 TRDD3 14 NA TRDV3 CAPNWGCYTDKLIF TGTGCCCCCAACTGGGGATGCTACACCGATAAACTCATCTTT
TRDJ1 TRDD3 24 NA TRDV1 CALGDHPIPTKRRCPTGGCDKLIF TGTGCTCTTGGGGATCACCCCATTCCTACGAAGCGACGGTGCCCTACTGGGGGATGTGATAAACTCATCTTT
TRDJ1 TRDD3 21 NA TRDV1 CALGELSLTGGYRSYTDKLIF TGTGCTCTTGGGGAACTATCCCTAACTGGGGGATATCGGAGCTACACCGATAAACTCATCTTT
TRDJ1 TRDD3 19 few TRDV2 CACDGPCTGGYAYTDKLIF TGTGCCTGTGACGGACCCTGTACTGGGGGATACGCGTACACCGATAAACTCATCTTT
TRDJ1 NA 15 NA TRDV1 CALGEPGVYTDKLIF TGTGCTCTTGGGGAACCAGGTGTATACACCGATAAACTCATCTTT
TRDJ2 TRDD3 20 few TRDV1 CALGVLLLVLGDTRGAQLFF TGTGCTCTTGGGGTTTTGCTCCTCGTCCTGGGGGATACGAGGGGCGCACAACTCTTCTTT
TRDJ1 NA 14 few TRDV1 CALGEGGTTDKLIF TGTGCTCTTGGGGAAGGGGGTACCACCGATAAACTCATCTTT
TRDJ1 NA 19 NA TRDV1 CALGDTFLPSGGNTDKLIF TGTGCTCTTGGGGACACCTTCCTGCCCTCTGGGGGAAACACCGATAAACTCATCTTT
TRDJ1 NA 13 NA TRDV1 CALGAHPTDKLIF TGTGCTCTTGGGGCCCATCCGACCGATAAACTCATCTTT
TRDJ1 TRDD2 23 NA TRDV1 CALGEPGCGVPTRGGTNTDKLIF TGTGCTCTTGGGGAGCCAGGGTGTGGGGTTCCTACACGTGGAGGGACAAACACCGATAAACTCATCTTT
TRDJ1 NA 18 NA TRDV1 CALGEYTGTFPTTDKLIF TGTGCTCTTGGGGAATATACTGGGACCTTTCCGACCACCGATAAACTCATCTTT
TRDJ1 NA 20 NA TRDV1 CALGERLPLMSWGSTDKLIF TGTGCTCTTGGGGAACGGCTTCCTTTAATGTCCTGGGGGTCAACCGATAAACTCATCTTT
TRDJ1 TRDD3 21 few TRDV1 CALGEPPSRRSTGGPCDKLIF TGTGCTCTTGGGGAACCTCCCAGTAGGAGGAGTACTGGGGGTCCATGCGATAAACTCATCTTT
TRDJ1 TRDD3 19 NA TRDV1 CALGLGTCLVGDTLDKLIF TGTGCTCTTGGGTTAGGTACCTGTCTCGTGGGGGATACGCTCGATAAACTCATCTTT
TRDJ1 TRDD3 22 few TRDV1 CALGELDRAGGLATLYTDKLIF TGTGCTCTTGGGGAACTCGATCGCGCTGGGGGATTGGCGACCCTATACACCGATAAACTCATCTTT
TRDJ1 NA 15 NA TRDV1 CALGEAGDDTDKLIF TGTGCTCTTGGGGAAGCGGGGGACGACACCGATAAACTCATCTTT
TRDJ1 NA 24 few TRDV1 CALGFSHFSSYVSLYPKVGDKLIF TGTGCTCTTGGGTTCTCTCACTTCTCCTCCTACGTATCGCTTTACCCCAAAGTAGGCGATAAACTCATCTTT
TRDJ1 TRDD3 21 NA TRDV1 CALGEPPRPTGGYPYTDKLIF TGTGCTCTTGGGGAACCTCCCCGGCCTACTGGGGGATACCCGTACACCGATAAACTCATCTTT
TRDJ1 NA 21 once TRDV1 CALGITPPGTIGISYTDKLIF TGTGCTCTTGGAATAACGCCTCCGGGAACCATCGGGATCTCGTACACCGATAAACTCATCTTT
TRDJ1 TRDD3 21 NA TRDV1 CALGERATWGYWGIHGDKLIF TGTGCTCTTGGGGAACGGGCGACATGGGGGTACTGGGGGATACACGGCGATAAACTCATCTTT